The rows below give T cell receptor beta chains drawn from one sample of a study of T cells expressing NK-cell markers. TCRdb derives one entry per CDR3 protein from the 5' RACE reads, leaving out DNA. Seen in this sample are over 350,000 distinct CDR3 sequences; the ten most common clones hold roughly 10%. Sequencing was done on a sample of blood T cells: a sorted CD56 or NKG2C T cell subset, CD4+ or CD8+ T cells, or bulk PBMC T cells (not recorded which). The receptors were sampled from a woman between 50 and 59 years old in good health. Each CDR3 is given with its conserved first and last residue. Fields, in order: V gene, J gene, CDR3 protein.

TRBV7-8	TRBJ2-1	CASSPWTSGSFYNEQFF
TRBV6-2/TRBV6-3	TRBJ2-3	CASSYARTDTQYF
TRBV3-1	TRBJ2-7	CASTRSGSRYEQYF
TRBV7-9	TRBJ1-4	CASSRQGATNEKLFF
TRBV7-6	TRBJ2-3	CASSPLRGGAGSTDTQYF
TRBV12-5	TRBJ2-7	CASGSGRAAEQYF
TRBV30	TRBJ1-2	CAWTEGFYGYTF
TRBV27	TRBJ1-2	CASTRTAANYGYTF
TRBV6-5	TRBJ2-3	CASSWGTSTDTQYF
TRBV18	TRBJ2-7	CASSPTGHIYEQYF
TRBV27	TRBJ2-3	CASSPGQGFARDADTQYF
TRBV27	TRBJ1-1	CASGWGWDTEAFF
TRBV5-1	TRBJ1-2	CASSLGQGFLSSATAGGYTF
TRBV20-1	TRBJ1-5	CSAPRPGSNQPQHF
TRBV20-1	TRBJ2-2	CSARLVRLAENTGELFF
TRBV20-1	TRBJ2-3	CSADQTSGRADTQYF
TRBV5-1	TRBJ2-5	CASSLQIRETQYF
TRBV18	TRBJ2-6	CASSPQGQPVTLSGANVLTF
TRBV11-2	TRBJ2-2	CASSFVVRAAGELFF
TRBV29-1	TRBJ1-5	CSVGQGSNQPQHF
TRBV11-2	TRBJ2-5	CASSLVQGGQETQYF
TRBV3-1	TRBJ2-2	CASSTTLNTGELFF
TRBV13	TRBJ1-4	CASSWTAGGEKLFF
TRBV25-1	TRBJ1-2	CASSPTLPPRDNNYGYTF
TRBV12-3/TRBV12-4	TRBJ1-3	CASSFFPGQPGNTIYF
TRBV4-1	TRBJ1-1	CASSLESTGGTEAFF
TRBV29-1	TRBJ2-3	CSDLGQTDTQYF
TRBV30	TRBJ2-3	CAWRVGSNRDTQYF
TRBV29-1	TRBJ1-4	CSAQVANEKLFF
TRBV9	TRBJ2-1	CASSTTSGSPEQFF
TRBV20-1	TRBJ2-3	CSANRGTSGGDTQYF